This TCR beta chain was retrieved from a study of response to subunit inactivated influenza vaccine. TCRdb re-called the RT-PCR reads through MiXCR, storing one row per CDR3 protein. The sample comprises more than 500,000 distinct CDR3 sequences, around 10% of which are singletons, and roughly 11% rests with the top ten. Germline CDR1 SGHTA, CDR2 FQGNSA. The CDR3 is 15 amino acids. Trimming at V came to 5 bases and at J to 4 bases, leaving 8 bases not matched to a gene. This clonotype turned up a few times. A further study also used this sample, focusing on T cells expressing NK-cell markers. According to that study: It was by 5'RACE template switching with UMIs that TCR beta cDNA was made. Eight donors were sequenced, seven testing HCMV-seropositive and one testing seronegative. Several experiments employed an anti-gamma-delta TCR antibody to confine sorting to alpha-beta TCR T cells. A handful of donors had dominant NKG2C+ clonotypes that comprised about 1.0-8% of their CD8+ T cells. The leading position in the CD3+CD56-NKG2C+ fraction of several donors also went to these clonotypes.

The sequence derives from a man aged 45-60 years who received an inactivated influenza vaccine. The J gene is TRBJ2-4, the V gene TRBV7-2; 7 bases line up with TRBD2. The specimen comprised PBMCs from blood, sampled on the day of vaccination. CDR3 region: CASSREGTNKNIQYF. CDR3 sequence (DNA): TGTGCCAGCAGCCGAGAGGGGACTAATAAAAACATTCAGTACTTC. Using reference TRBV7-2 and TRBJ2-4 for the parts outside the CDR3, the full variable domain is GAGVSQSPSNKVTEKGKDVELRCDPISGHTALYWYRQSLGQGLEFLIYFQGNSAPDKSGLPSDRFSAERTGGSVSTLTIQRTQQEDSAVYLCASSREGTNKNIQYFGAGTRLSVL.